This T cell receptor (beta chain) was sequenced for a study of shared clonotypes between healthy human individuals. Study at large: The cohort had two women and a few men, ages 18 to 49.

Sequencing was performed with immunoSEQ multiplex PCR; in TCRdb, only in-frame clones are kept and a portion is missing. The sample lists 1,400,000 or so clones; approximately 98.5% were seen once. The CDR3 loop spans 14 amino acids. V was pared by 3 bases and J by 7 bases, with 10 bases of the junction left unmatched. Germline V lookup: CDR1 SQVTM, CDR2 ANQGSEA. The sequence was collected from a man between 25 and 39 years old in good health. V is TRBV29-1 and J is TRBJ2-3; 7 bases are a match to TRBD1. Material: naive CD4+ T cells sorted from blood. Subset meaning: CD45RA+ positively selected. This CDR3 is CSVDLTGIGYTQYF. CDR3 DNA: TGCAGCGTTGACCTGACAGGGATAGGATATACGCAGTATTTT.